Shown below are 14 T cell receptor beta chains from a single sample sequenced in a study of cytomegalovirus exposure and HLA in healthy donors. The primer mix had 60 Vbeta and 13 Jbeta primers. Profiled with immunoSEQ multiplex PCR; TCRdb holds only in-frame clones, not every one. The repertoire has about 140,000 clones, over 50% of them found once; the top ten carry around 1.6%. Sequencing was carried out using PBMCs. These receptors came from a human donor in good health.

The rearrangement uses TRBV10-3 and TRBJ2-1; 13 positions agree with TRBD2. V dropped 3 bases and J dropped 3; count of bases not matched to a gene: 5. This CDR3 is built from 17 residues. The germline gives CDR1 ENHRY, CDR2 SYGVKD. CDR3 sequence reads: CAISDTSGRADYNEQFF. CDR3 DNA: TGTGCCATCAGTGACACTAGCGGGAGGGCGGACTACAATGAGCAGTTCTTC.

CDR3 DNA sequence: TGCAGCGTTGCGGGGTCTGGCGGGGAGCTGTTTTTT. Amino acid sequence: CSVAGSGGELFF. The chain links TRBV29-1 to TRBJ2-2, with a weak D call TRBD2 (5 bases). The germline gives CDR1 SQVTM, CDR2 ANQGSEA. CDR3 length equals 12 residues. The ends were cut back, 4 bases at V and 7 bases at J, with 10 bases in the middle.

The rearrangement joins TRBV4-1 to TRBJ1-1, with TRBD1 as a possible D gene (5 bases). Germline V CDR1 and CDR2: MGHRA, YSYEKL. The CDR3 is made up of 16 amino acids. V was shortened by 0 bases and J by 11 bases, with 22 bases between the two germline ends. The CDR3 protein is CASSQDLFRKGFVAFF. The DNA of the CDR3 is TGCGCCAGCAGCCAAGATCTCTTCCGAAAGGGGTTCGTTGCTTTCTTT.

The rearrangement uses TRBV19 and TRBJ2-3; TRBD2 matches at 9 bases. This CDR3 has 16 residues. CDR1 is LNHDA, CDR2 SQIVND, per germline (reference sequence). Trimming removed 6 bases from V and 2 bases from J; junction bases left unmatched: 9. The CDR3 reads CASSWAASGNTDTQYF. The CDR3 nucleotides read TGTGCCAGTAGCTGGGCGGCTAGCGGGAACACAGATACGCAGTATTTT.

As to this clone: One end of the junction is discordant with germline, which a read error may explain. This sample includes further DNA sequences coding for the same CDR3. The chain is built from TRBV5-1 and TRBJ2-1, with TRBD2 matching 11 bases. Germline V CDR1 and CDR2: SGHRS, YFSETQ. CDR3 size: 15 residues. Here the CDR3 DNA reads TGCGCCAGTAGCTCAACTAGCGGGAGTCATTATGAGCAGTTCTTC. Its translation: CASSSTSGSHYEQFF.

This clone was detected only a few times. This rearrangement joins TRBV5-1 to TRBJ2-5; 8 bases align to TRBD2. CDR1 is SGHRS and CDR2 is YFSETQ in the germline V gene. CDR3 length: 13 amino acids. The junction had 3 bases not matched to a gene; V was cut back by 5 bases and J by 3 bases. CDR3 sequence: CASRAGAKETQYF. Here the CDR3 DNA reads TGCGCCAGCAGAGCGGGAGCGAAAGAGACCCAGTACTTC.

V usage is TRBV28 and J usage is TRBJ1-2; no reliable D call. CDR3 length: 15 residues. V was trimmed by 3 bases and J by 5 bases, leaving 16 bases between them. The germline V gene has CDR1 MDHEN and CDR2 SYDVKM. CDR3 residues: CASSLNRLGYYGYTF. The CDR3 DNA is TGTGCCAGCAGTTTGAACCGCCTCGGGTATTATGGCTACACCTTC.

The genes are TRBV5-4 and TRBJ2-1; D may be TRBD1 (5 bases). This CDR3 is built from 16 residues. Germline lookup yields CDR1 SGHNT and CDR2 YYREEE (reference sequence). V was trimmed by 4 bases and J by 0 bases, leaving 14 bases between them. CDR3 DNA: TGTGCCAGCAGCCCCCGCAGGGCTAGCTCCTACAATGAGCAGTTCTTC. As protein: CASSPRRASSYNEQFF.

The CDR3 sequence: CASSHNRGRYGYTF. CDR3 in DNA: TGCGCCAGCAGCCACAACAGGGGTCGCTATGGCTACACCTTC. This chain joins TRBV4-1 and TRBJ1-2; 7 bases are shared with TRBD1. Germline V gives CDR1 MGHRA, CDR2 YSYEKL. The CDR3 has 14 amino acids. The J segment lost 4 bases and the V segment lost 3 bases, leaving 5 bases of the junction unmatched.

The rearrangement links TRBV6-5 to TRBJ2-7; D is unresolved. In germline, CDR1 is MNHEY, CDR2 SVGAGI. The V end was cut by 2 bases, the J end by 1 base, with 9 bases between. This CDR3 spans 14 amino acids. This CDR3 reads CASSYGPVSYEQYF. The CDR3 DNA sequence: TGTGCCAGCAGTTACGGGCCGGTTTCCTACGAGCAGTACTTC.

The chain combines TRBV7-9 with TRBJ2-7; possible D gene TRBD2, 5 bases. Trimming left V 5 bases short and J 2 bases short, with 13 bases between. This CDR3 has 14 amino acids. Germline V gene sequence: CDR1 SEHNR, CDR2 FQNEAQ (reference sequence). This chain's CDR3 is CASSPRTFPYEQYF. The DNA for the CDR3 is TGTGCCAGCAGCCCCCGGACTTTCCCCTACGAGCAGTACTTC.

This clone was observed a single time. V usage is TRBV28 and J usage is TRBJ1-2, with 7 bases matching TRBD1. The CDR3 runs to 13 residues. V shed 3 bases and J 8 bases; nucleotides not matched to a gene: 6. Germline loops: CDR1 MDHEN, CDR2 SYDVKM. The CDR3 spells CASSFGDRRGYTF. The DNA of the CDR3 is TGTGCCAGCAGTTTCGGGGACAGACGGGGCTACACCTTC.

This CDR3 reads CASSPGDSAVYEQYF. For the CDR3, the DNA is TGTGCCAGCAGCCCCGGGGATAGCGCCGTCTACGAGCAGTACTTC. This chain joins TRBV5-4 and TRBJ2-7, with D maybe TRBD2 (5 bases). Germline CDR1 is SGHNT and CDR2 is YYREEE (reference sequence). Trimming removed 4 bases from V and 3 bases from J, with 17 bases in between. The CDR3 covers 15 residues.

The chain uses TRBV11-3 and TRBJ2-7; TRBD2 aligns across 11 bases. Germline V gives CDR1 SGHNT, CDR2 YENEEA. V lost 2 bases and J lost 4; bases outside the gene matches: 4. The CDR3 is 15 amino acids. The CDR3, as DNA: TGTGCCAGCAGCTTATCCCGACTAGCGGGATACGAGCAGTACTTC. Translation gives CASSLSRLAGYEQYF.